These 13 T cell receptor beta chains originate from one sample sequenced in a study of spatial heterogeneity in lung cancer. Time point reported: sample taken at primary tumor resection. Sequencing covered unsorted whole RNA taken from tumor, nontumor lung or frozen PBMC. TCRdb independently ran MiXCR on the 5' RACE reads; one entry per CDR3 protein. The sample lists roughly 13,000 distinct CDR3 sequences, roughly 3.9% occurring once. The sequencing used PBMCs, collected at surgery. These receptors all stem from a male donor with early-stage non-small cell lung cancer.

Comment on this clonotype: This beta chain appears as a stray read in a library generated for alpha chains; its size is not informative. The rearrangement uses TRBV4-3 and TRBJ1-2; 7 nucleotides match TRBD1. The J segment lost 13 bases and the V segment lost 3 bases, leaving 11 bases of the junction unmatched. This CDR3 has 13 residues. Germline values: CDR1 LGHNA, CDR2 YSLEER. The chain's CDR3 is CASSQRGDSDVTF. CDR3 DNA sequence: TGCGCCAGCAGCCAGAGGGGGGACAGCGATGTCACCTTC.

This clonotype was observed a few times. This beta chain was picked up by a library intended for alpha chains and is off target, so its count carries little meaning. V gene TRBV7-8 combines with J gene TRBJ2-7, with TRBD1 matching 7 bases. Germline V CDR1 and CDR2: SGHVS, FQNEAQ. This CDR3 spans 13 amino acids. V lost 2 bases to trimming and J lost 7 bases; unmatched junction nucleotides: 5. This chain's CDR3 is CASSLLTGREQYF. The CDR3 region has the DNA TGTGCCAGCAGCTTACTGACAGGGCGGGAGCAGTACTTC.

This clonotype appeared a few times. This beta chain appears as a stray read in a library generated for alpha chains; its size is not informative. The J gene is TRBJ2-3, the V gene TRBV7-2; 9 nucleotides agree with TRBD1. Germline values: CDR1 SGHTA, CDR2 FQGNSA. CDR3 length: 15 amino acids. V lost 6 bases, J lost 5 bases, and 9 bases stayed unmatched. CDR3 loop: CASRRPGTGKDTQYF. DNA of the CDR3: TGTGCCAGCAGGCGGCCCGGGACAGGGAAAGATACGCAGTATTTT.

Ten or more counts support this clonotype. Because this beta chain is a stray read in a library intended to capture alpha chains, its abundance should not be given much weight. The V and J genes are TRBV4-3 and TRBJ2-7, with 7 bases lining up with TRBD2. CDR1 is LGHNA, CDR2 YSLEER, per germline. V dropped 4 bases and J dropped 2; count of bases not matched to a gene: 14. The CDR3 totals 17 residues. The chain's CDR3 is CASSPGGPTRGAYEQYF. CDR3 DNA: TGCGCCAGCAGCCCGGGGGGACCGACTAGGGGCGCCTACGAGCAGTACTTC.

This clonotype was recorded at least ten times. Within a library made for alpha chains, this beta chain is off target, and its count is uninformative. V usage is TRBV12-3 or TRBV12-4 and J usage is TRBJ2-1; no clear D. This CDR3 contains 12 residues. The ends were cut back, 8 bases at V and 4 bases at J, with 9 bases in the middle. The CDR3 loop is CASAPGYNEQFF. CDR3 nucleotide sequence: TGTGCCAGCGCCCCCGGGTACAATGAGCAGTTCTTC.

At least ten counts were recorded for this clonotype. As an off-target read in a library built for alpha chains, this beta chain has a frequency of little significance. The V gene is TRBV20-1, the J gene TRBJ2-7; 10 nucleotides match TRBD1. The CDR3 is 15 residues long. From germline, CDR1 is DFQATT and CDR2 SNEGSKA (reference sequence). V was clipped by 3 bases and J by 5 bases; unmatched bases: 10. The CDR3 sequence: CSARQDRGLLDEQYF. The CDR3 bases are TGCAGTGCTAGGCAGGACAGGGGGTTACTCGACGAGCAGTACTTC.

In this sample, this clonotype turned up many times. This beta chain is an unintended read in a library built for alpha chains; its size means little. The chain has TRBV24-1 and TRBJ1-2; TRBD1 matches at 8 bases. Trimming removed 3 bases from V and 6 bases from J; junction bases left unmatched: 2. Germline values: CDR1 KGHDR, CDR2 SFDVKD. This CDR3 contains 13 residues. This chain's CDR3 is CATSDPTGDGYTF. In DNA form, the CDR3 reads TGTGCCACCAGTGATCCGACAGGGGATGGCTACACCTTC.

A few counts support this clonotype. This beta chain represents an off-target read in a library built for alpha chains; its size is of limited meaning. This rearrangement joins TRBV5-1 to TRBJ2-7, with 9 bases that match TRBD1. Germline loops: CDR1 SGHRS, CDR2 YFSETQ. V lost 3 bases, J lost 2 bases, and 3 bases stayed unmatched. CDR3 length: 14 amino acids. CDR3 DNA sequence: TGCGCCAGCAGCTGGACAGGGGACCCCTACGAGCAGTACTTC. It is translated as CASSWTGDPYEQYF.

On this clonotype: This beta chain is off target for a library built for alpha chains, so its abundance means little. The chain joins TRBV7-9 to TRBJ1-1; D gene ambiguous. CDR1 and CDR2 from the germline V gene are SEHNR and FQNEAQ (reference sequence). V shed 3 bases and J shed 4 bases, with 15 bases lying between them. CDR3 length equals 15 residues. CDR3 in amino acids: CASSFPHGGRTEAFF. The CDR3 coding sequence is TGTGCCAGCAGCTTCCCCCACGGAGGGCGCACTGAAGCTTTCTTT.

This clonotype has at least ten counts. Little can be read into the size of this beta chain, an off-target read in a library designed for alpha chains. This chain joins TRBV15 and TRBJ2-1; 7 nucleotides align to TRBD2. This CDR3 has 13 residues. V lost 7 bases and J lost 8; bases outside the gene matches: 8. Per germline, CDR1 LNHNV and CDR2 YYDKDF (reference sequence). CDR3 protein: CATKESGIHEQFF. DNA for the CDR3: TGTGCCACCAAGGAAAGCGGGATACATGAGCAGTTCTTC.

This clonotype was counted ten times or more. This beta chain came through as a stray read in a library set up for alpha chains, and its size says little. This chain's CDR3 is CASSQEGTGDEQYF. DNA of the CDR3: TGCGCCAGCAGCCAAGAGGGGACAGGGGACGAGCAGTACTTC. The chain carries TRBV4-3 and TRBJ2-7, with 10 bases lining up with TRBD1. Trimming took 0 bases from V and 5 from J; bases not matched to a gene: 1. Germline-derived CDR1 and CDR2 are LGHNA and YSLEER. The CDR3 is 14 amino acids.

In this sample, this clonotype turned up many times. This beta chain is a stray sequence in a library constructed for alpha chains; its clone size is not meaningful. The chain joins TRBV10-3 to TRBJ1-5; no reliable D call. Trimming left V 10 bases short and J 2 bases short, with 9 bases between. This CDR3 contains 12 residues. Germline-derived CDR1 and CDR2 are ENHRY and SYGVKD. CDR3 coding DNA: TGTGCCACCCGCGGCGGCAATCAGCCCCAGCATTTT. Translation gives CATRGGNQPQHF.

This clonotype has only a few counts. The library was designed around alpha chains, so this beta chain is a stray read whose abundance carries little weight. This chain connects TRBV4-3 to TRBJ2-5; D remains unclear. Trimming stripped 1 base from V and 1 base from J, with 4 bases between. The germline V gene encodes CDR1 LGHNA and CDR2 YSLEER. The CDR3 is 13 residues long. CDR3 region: CASSQAAQETQYF. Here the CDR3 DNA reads TGCGCCAGCAGCCAAGCTGCCCAAGAGACCCAGTACTTC.